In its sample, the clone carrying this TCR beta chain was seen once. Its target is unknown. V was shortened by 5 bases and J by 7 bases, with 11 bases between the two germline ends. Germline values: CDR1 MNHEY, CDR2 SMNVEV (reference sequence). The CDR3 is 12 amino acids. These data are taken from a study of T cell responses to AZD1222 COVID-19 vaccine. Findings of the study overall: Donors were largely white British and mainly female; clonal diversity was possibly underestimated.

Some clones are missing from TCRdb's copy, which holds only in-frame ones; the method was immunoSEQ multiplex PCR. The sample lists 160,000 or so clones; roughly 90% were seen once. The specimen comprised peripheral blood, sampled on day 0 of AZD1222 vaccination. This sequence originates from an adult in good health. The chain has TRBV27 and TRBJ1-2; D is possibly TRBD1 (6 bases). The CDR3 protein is CASSQGGFGYTF. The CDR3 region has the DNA TGTGCCAGCAGTCAAGGGGGTTTTGGCTACACCTTC.